These 4 T cell receptor beta chains were sequenced from one sample in a study of T cells in Graves' hyperthyroidism and ophthalmopathy. RNA transcripts gave rise to amplified TCR beta CDR3 regions. The primer set for the first-round RT-PCR of the TCR CDR3 was HTBI. TCRdb used MiXCR to reprocess the multiplex PCR reads, holding one entry per CDR3 protein. The data contain fewer than 600,000 distinct CDR3 sequences, 13% to 15% of them singletons. What was sequenced was blood. The receptors derive from a woman aged 40 to 49 with Graves' hyperthyroidism.

This clonotype was observed at least ten times. V gene TRBV6-1 combines with J gene TRBJ2-1, with D perhaps matching TRBD1 or TRBD2 (7 bases each). The V gene's germline CDR1 is MNHNS and CDR2 SASEGT. CDR3 length equals 17 residues. V was clipped by 5 bases and J by 7 bases, with 24 bases between them. CDR3 sequence (DNA): TGTGCCAGCAGTCCTGCAGGGGGGGTAACTGAGGGGAATGAGCAGTTCTTC. Its protein is CASSPAGGVTEGNEQFF.

This clonotype has at least ten counts. The chain is built from TRBV28 and TRBJ2-7; a weak D match, TRBD1 (6 bases). Trimming removed 9 bases at V and 1 base at J, with 13 bases between. Germline V CDR1 and CDR2: MDHEN, SYDVKM. The CDR3 contains 13 residues. In DNA, the CDR3 is TGTGCCAGTACAAACAGGGCGTCCTACGAGCAGTACTTC. Encoded protein: CASTNRASYEQYF.

This clonotype was seen ten or more times. The chain is built from TRBV12-3 or TRBV12-4 and TRBJ1-2; possibly TRBD1 for D (6 bases). The CDR3 runs 15 residues. V lost 6 bases and J lost 8, with 22 bases in between. The CDR3 spells CASRTQTGSGGGYTF. As DNA, the CDR3 is TGTGCCAGCAGAACTCAGACAGGATCAGGAGGGGGCTACACCTTC.

This clonotype was detected ten times or more. The chain joins TRBV7-2 to TRBJ2-3, with D possibly called TRBD1 or TRBD2 (5 bases each). Germline V gives CDR1 SGHTA, CDR2 FQGNSA. Trimming cost V 5 bases and J 2 bases, with 11 bases left between them. This CDR3 is built from 14 residues. The CDR3 nucleotides are TGTGCCAGCAGCCAAGGGACGTTCACAGATACGCAGTATTTT. Its translation: CASSQGTFTDTQYF.